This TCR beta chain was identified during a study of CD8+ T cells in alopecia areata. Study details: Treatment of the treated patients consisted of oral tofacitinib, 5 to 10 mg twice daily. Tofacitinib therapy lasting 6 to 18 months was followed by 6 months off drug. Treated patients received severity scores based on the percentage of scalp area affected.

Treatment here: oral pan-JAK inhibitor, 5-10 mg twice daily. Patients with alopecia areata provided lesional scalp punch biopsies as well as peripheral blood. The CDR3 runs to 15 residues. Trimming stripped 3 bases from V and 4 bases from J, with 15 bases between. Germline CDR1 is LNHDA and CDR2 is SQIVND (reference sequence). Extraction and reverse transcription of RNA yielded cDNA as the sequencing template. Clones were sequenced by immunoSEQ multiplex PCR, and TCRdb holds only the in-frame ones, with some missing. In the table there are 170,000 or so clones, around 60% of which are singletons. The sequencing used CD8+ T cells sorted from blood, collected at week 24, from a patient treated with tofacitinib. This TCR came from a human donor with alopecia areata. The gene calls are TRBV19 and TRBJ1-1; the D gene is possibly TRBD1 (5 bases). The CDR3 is CASSIPGPGVTEAFF. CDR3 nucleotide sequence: TGTGCCAGTAGTATTCCGGGACCGGGGGTCACTGAAGCTTTCTTT.